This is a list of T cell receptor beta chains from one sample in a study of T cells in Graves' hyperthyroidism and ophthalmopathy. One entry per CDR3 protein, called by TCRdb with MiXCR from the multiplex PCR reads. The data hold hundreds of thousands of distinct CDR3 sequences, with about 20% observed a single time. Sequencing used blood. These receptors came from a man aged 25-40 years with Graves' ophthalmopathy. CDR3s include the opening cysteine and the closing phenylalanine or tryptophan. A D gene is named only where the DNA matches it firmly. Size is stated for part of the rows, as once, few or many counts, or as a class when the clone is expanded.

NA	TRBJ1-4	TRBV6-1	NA	TGTGCCAGCAGTCCCTTCTCAACTAATGAAAAACTGTTTTTT	CASSPFSTNEKLFF
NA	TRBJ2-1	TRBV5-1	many	TGCGCCAGCAGCTTGGGGGTGGGCCGGCCCAGGAGCTCCTACAATGAGCAGTTCTTC	CASSLGVGRPRSSYNEQFF
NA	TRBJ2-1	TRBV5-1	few	TGCGCCAGCAGCGACATGAGAAGGGGGCGCGGGAACAATGAGCAGTTCTTC	CASSDMRRGRGNNEQFF
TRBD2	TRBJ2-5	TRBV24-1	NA	TGTGCCACCAGTGATTCGACTAGCGGAGAGACCCAGTACTTC	CATSDSTSGETQYF
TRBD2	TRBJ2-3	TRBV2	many	TGTGCCAGCAGTGAATTGCGGGAGAGGGCAGATACGCAGTATTTT	CASSELRERADTQYF
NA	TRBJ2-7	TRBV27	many	TGTGCCAGCAGCCACCTCGGGACGGACTACGAGCAGTACTTC	CASSHLGTDYEQYF
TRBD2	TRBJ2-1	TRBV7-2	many	TGTGCCAGCAGCAATAGAGGGAAGGAACTAGCGGGAGGGCGGCCCTACAATGAGCAGTTCTTC	CASSNRGKELAGGRPYNEQFF
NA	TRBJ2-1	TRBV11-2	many	TGTGCCAGCAGCTTATTGACGGTCGAGCAGTTCTTC	CASSLLTVEQFF
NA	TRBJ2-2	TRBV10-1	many	TGCGCCAGCAGTGAGTCACTGACGAACACCGGGGAGCTGTTTTTT	CASSESLTNTGELFF
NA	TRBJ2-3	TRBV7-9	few	TGTGCCAGCAGCTCTCGGCGGCCAGCTGATACGCAGTATTTT	CASSSRRPADTQYF
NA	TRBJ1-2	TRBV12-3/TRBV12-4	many	TGTGCCAGCAGCCCTCTCACGAACTATGGCTACACCTTC	CASSPLTNYGYTF
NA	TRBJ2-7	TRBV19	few	TGTGCCAGTAGTATGGGGACCGGGACAAAGCAGTACTTC	CASSMGTGTKQYF
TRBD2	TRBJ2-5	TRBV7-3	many	TGTGCCAGCAGCTTGACTAGCGGGAGTGGAGAGACCCAGTACTTC	CASSLTSGSGETQYF
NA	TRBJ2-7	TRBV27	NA	TGTGCCAGCAGCAAAGGAGGTGGCGAGCAGTACTTC	CASSKGGGEQYF
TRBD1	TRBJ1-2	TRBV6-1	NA	TGTGCCAGCAGTCCCCGACAGGGAATCTATGGCTACACCTTC	CASSPRQGIYGYTF
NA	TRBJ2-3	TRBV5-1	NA	TGCGCCAGCCGCAGTGTCACAGATACGCAGTATTTT	CASRSVTDTQYF